The 12 T cell receptor beta chains reported below all come from one sample, sequenced in a study of blood T cell repertoires in COVID-19. This table comes from immunoSEQ multiplex PCR, and its TCRdb copy is limited to in-frame clones, with some not included. This sample has about 230,000 clones, with approximately 88% found just once. The sequencing sample was made of peripheral blood. The receptors derive from a middle-aged man with acute or convalescent COVID-19.

This chain uses TRBV6-4 with TRBJ1-5; the D gene is possibly TRBD1 (6 bases). The CDR3 runs 16 residues. In germline, CDR1 is MRHNA, CDR2 SNTAGT. Deletions cut 2 bases from V and 8 bases from J, with 19 bases between. The CDR3 DNA sequence: TGTGCCAGCAGTGACCCAATAGACAGGACCCAGGAGCCCCAGCATTTT. Translating it yields CASSDPIDRTQEPQHF.

Here the CDR3 reads CSAKHNYGYTF. The DNA of the CDR3 is TGCAGTGCTAAGCATAACTATGGCTACACCTTC. The chain combines TRBV20-1 with TRBJ1-2; D is uncertain. Germline CDR1 reads DFQATT; CDR2 reads SNEGSKA (reference sequence). The germline V and J ends were trimmed by 4 bases and 1 base, with 4 bases remaining between them. The CDR3 sequence is 11 residues long.

This chain uses TRBV7-2 with TRBJ2-1, with 8 bases fitting TRBD2. Trimming took 0 bases from V and 8 from J; bases not matched to a gene: 6. Germline values: CDR1 SGHTA, CDR2 FQGNSA. The CDR3 is 15 amino acids. The CDR3 protein is CASSLAGTRGHEQFF. The DNA of the CDR3 is TGTGCCAGCAGCTTAGCCGGGACTAGGGGCCATGAGCAGTTCTTC.

The CDR3 DNA sequence: TGTGCCAGTAGTCCAGCGGGAACGGCAAATGAGCAGTTCTTC. Translating gives CASSPAGTANEQFF. J is TRBJ2-1 and V is TRBV19; 7 bases are shared with TRBD2. CDR1 and CDR2 from the germline V gene are LNHDA and SQIVND (reference sequence). Trimming cost V 5 bases and J 7 bases; bases outside gene matches: 8. The length of the CDR3 is 14 residues.

This sequence joins TRBV7-2 and TRBJ1-1; unclear D gene. V was shortened by 1 base and J by 1 base, with 13 bases between the two germline ends. CDR1 and CDR2 (germline): SGHTA, FQGNSA. This CDR3 contains 16 residues. CDR3 loop: CASSLEFVMWNTEAFF. The CDR3 DNA reads as TGTGCCAGCAGCTTAGAATTCGTTATGTGGAACACTGAAGCTTTCTTT.

J is TRBJ2-7 and V is TRBV19; 8 bases are shared with TRBD2. The germline gives CDR1 LNHDA, CDR2 SQIVND (reference sequence). The length of the CDR3 is 16 residues. V shed 0 bases and J 4 bases; nucleotides not matched to a gene: 8. This CDR3 is CASSIDLSGRGYEQYF. In nucleotides, the CDR3 is TGTGCCAGTAGTATAGATTTGAGCGGGAGAGGGTACGAGCAGTACTTC.

V is TRBV7-3 and J is TRBJ2-3; D not resolved. Trimming stripped 0 bases from V and 2 bases from J, with 9 bases between. This CDR3 region has 15 residues. CDR1 is SGHTA and CDR2 is FQGTGA in the germline V gene. CDR3 protein: CASSLTFQSTDTQYF. CDR3 nucleotides: TGTGCCAGCAGCTTAACTTTTCAGTCCACAGATACGCAGTATTTT.

This clone was seen just once. The V call is TRBV10-3, the J call TRBJ1-2, with TRBD1 identical over 8 bases. Germline lookup yields CDR1 ENHRY and CDR2 SYGVKD. Germline trimming cut 8 bases from V and 8 bases from J; bases unmatched to any gene: 10. CDR3 length: 13 residues. The DNA for the CDR3 is TGTGCCATCTCGACAGGGGCGACGCTAGGCTACACCTTC. Its protein product is CAISTGATLGYTF.

The rearrangement uses TRBV30 and TRBJ1-1; TRBD1 matches 7 bases. The CDR3 loop spans 13 amino acids. Unmatched junction bases numbered 13, after V lost 5 bases and J lost 10 bases. CDR1 and CDR2 from the germline V gene are GTSNPN and SVGIG (reference sequence). The DNA for the CDR3 is TGTGCCTGGTCTAGGGGGCAGGTCGTTGGAGCTTTCTTT. Protein product: CAWSRGQVVGAFF.

The chain carries TRBV30 and TRBJ2-4, with D possibly TRBD1 on 5 matching bases. Trimming pared 0 bases from V and 6 bases from J, leaving 9 bases between. The germline V gene encodes CDR1 GTSNPN and CDR2 SVGIG (reference sequence). CDR3 length equals 13 residues. The CDR3 bases are TGTGCCTGGAGTGTAGGGGTAGGAAACATTCAGTACTTC. Amino acids: CAWSVGVGNIQYF. Complete variable domain (other parts from reference TRBV30 and TRBJ2-4): SQTIHQWPATLVQPVGSPLSLECTVEGTSNPNLYWYRQAAGRGLQLLFYSVGIGQISSEVPQNLSASRPQDRQFILSSKKLLLSDSGFYLCAWSVGVGNIQYFGAGTRLSVL.

The chain couples TRBV19 to TRBJ1-1, with D maybe TRBD1 (5 bases). Between the trimmed V and J ends, which lost 5 bases and 0 bases, there was a span of 7 bases. The germline V gene encodes CDR1 LNHDA and CDR2 SQIVND (reference sequence). This CDR3 contains 13 residues. The CDR3 DNA follows: TGTGCCAGTAGTGGGACTATGAACACTGAAGCTTTCTTT. Translating gives CASSGTMNTEAFF.

V gene TRBV7-3 combines with J gene TRBJ2-5; perhaps TRBD2 as D (5 bases). The V and J ends lost 5 bases and 2 bases respectively, with 12 bases between them. Germline-derived CDR1 and CDR2 are SGHTA and FQGTGA. CDR3 length: 14 residues. CDR3 sequence reads: CASSPNGLQETQYF. The CDR3 nucleotides are TGTGCCAGCAGCCCCAATGGACTTCAAGAGACCCAGTACTTC.